Below, one T cell receptor (beta chain) is given with its context. The record originates from a study of cytomegalovirus exposure and HLA in healthy donors. This CDR3 region has 16 residues. Germline loops: CDR1 SGHRS, CDR2 YFSETQ. V shed 1 base and J shed 1 base, with 14 bases lying between them. The PCR ran on 60 Vbeta and 13 Jbeta primers. The data were produced by immunoSEQ multiplex PCR, yet TCRdb's version contains in-frame clones alone and is incomplete. In the table there are about 61,000 clones, around 87% of which are singletons. Sequenced: PBMCs. The sequence came from a man between 18 and 29 years old in good health and CMV-seronegative. The chain has TRBV5-1 and TRBJ1-1; TRBD1 is a possible D gene (6 bases). This chain's CDR3 is CASSLWQGSGNTEAFF. Here the CDR3 DNA reads TGCGCCAGCAGCTTGTGGCAGGGGAGCGGGAACACTGAAGCTTTCTTT.